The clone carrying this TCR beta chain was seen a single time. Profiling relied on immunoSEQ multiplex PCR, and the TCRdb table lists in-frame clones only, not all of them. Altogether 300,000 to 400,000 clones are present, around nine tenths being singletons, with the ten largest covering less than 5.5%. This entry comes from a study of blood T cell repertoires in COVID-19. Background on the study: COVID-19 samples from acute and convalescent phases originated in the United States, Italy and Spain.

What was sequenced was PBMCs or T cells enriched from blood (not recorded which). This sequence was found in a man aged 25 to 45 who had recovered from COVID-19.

CDR3 sequence (DNA): TGTGCCAGCAGCCAATCCAGCGGGGTATTCTACGAGCAGTACTTC. This gives the protein CASSQSSGVFYEQYF. The chain uses TRBV3-1 (or the pseudogene TRBV3-2) and TRBJ2-7, with TRBD2 matching over 7 bases. Germline V CDR1 and CDR2: LGHDT, YNNKEL (reference sequence). J was trimmed by 3 bases and V by 2 bases; bases with no gene match: 7. The length of the CDR3 is 15 residues.